This T cell receptor (beta chain) derives from a study of cytomegalovirus exposure and HLA in healthy donors. A word on this clone: Its antigen is unknown.

The CDR3 extends over 13 amino acids. Germline CDR1 reads SGHTA; CDR2 reads FQGNSA. Trimming shortened V by 1 base and J by 5 bases, and 7 bases separated the two germline ends. Only in-frame clones appear in the TCRdb table, and some are missing; sequencing was by immunoSEQ multiplex PCR. The sample records more than 60,000 clones, about 89% being singletons. Study-level findings and limits: Altogether, 160 or so TCR beta chains were recorded as cytomegalovirus-associated.

The sample taken for sequencing was PBMCs. The chain uses TRBV7-2 and TRBJ2-3; D remains unclear. This clonotype was obtained from a woman aged 18-29 years in good health and CMV-seronegative. CDR3 in DNA: TGTGCCAGCAGCTTAGGTCCTAAAGATACGCAGTATTTT. Its protein product is CASSLGPKDTQYF.